This T cell receptor beta chain was recorded in a study of a mutant IDH1 vaccine in newly diagnosed glioma. About the study: Patients' prior therapy spanned radiotherapy, temozolomide, or both; most underwent both.

Germline CDR1 MGHRA, CDR2 YSYEKL. There are 15 residues in the CDR3. V lost 5 bases, J lost 0 bases, and 13 bases lay in between. Points on this clone: What it recognizes is unknown.

Generated by immunoSEQ multiplex PCR, the TCRdb table keeps only in-frame clones and is missing some. The repertoire holds about 56,000 clones, with 87% as singletons. Time point defined: week 23, last vaccination. With topical imiquimod, each dose of the vaccine consisted of 300 ug of mutant IDH1 20-mer peptide. This clonotype was sampled from a man aged 35-49 years with glioma. Specimen: PBMCs, collected from a glioma patient whose treatment included an IDH1 peptide vaccine. The chain is built from TRBV4-1 and TRBJ1-1, with a possible D match to TRBD1 (5 bases). CDR3 protein: CASSIQQGVNTEAFF. The CDR3 DNA reads TGCGCCAGCAGCATCCAGCAGGGTGTGAACACTGAAGCTTTCTTT.